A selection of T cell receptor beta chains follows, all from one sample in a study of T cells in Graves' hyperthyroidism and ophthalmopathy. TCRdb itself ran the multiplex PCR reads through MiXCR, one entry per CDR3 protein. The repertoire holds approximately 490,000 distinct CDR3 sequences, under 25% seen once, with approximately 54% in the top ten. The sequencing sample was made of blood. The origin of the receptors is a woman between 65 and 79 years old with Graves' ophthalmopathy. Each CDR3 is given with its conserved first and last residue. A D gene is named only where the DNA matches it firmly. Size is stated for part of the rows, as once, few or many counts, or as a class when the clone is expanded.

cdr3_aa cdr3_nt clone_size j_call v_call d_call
CATGGNTGELFF TGTGCCACCGGGGGGAACACCGGGGAGCTGTTTTTT few TRBJ2-2 TRBV24-1 .
CASSLRTHGYTF TGTGCCAGCAGTTTGCGGACACACGGCTACACCTTC . TRBJ1-2 TRBV28 .
CASSLLRGAAFF TGTGCCAGCAGTTTATTACGGGGCGCAGCTTTCTTT few TRBJ1-1 TRBV28 .
CASSLGLRGTGELFF TGTGCCAGCAGCTTGGGACTTCGGGGGACCGGGGAGCTGTTTTTT . TRBJ2-2 TRBV2 .
CASRREMNTEAFF TGTGCCAGCAGGAGAGAAATGAACACTGAAGCTTTCTTT many TRBJ1-1 TRBV7-2 .
CASSQAPFGANVLTF TGTGCCAGCAGCCAAGCCCCGTTCGGGGCCAACGTCCTGACTTTC once TRBJ2-6 TRBV3-1 .
CASSQSHAGLETQYF TGTGCCAGCAGCCAAAGCCATGCGGGACTAGAGACCCAGTACTTC few TRBJ2-5 TRBV3-1 .
CATSPHKPYEQYF TGTGCCACCAGCCCCCATAAGCCCTACGAGCAGTACTTC . TRBJ2-7 TRBV24-1 .
CASSSGGGTDTQYF TGTGCCAGCAGTTCAGGGGGCGGAACAGATACGCAGTATTTT many TRBJ2-3 TRBV28 TRBD1
CASSLGIWSGANVLTF TGCGCCAGCAGCTTGGGGATTTGGTCTGGGGCCAACGTCCTGACTTTC . TRBJ2-6 TRBV5-1 .
CASSQRGVDEAFF TGTGCCAGCAGCCAACGGGGGGTGGATGAAGCTTTCTTT many TRBJ1-1 TRBV3-1 .
CATSDTTSTDTQYF TGTGCCACCAGTGATACGACTAGCACAGATACGCAGTATTTT . TRBJ2-3 TRBV24-1 .
CASRTEANTGELFF TGCGCCAGCAGGACAGAAGCGAACACCGGGGAGCTGTTTTTT . TRBJ2-2 TRBV5-1 .
CASSAPWTSVRTDTQYF TGTGCCAGCAGTGCCCCATGGACTAGCGTACGGACAGATACGCAGTATTTT . TRBJ2-3 TRBV28 TRBD2
CASSDAPGTVNQPQHF TGTGCCAGCAGCGACGCACCCGGGACGGTAAATCAGCCCCAGCATTTT . TRBJ1-5 TRBV9 .
CASKESSPDTQYF TGTGCCAGCAAGGAGTCATCCCCCGATACGCAGTATTTT many TRBJ2-3 TRBV2 .
CATSGDKPTNEKLFF TGTGCCACCAGCGGAGATAAGCCAACTAATGAAAAACTGTTTTTT . TRBJ1-4 TRBV15 .
CASSQDAQPIYEQYF TGTGCCAGCAGCCAAGACGCGCAGCCCATCTACGAGCAGTACTTC . TRBJ2-7 TRBV3-1 .
CASSTGLPNNEQFF TGTGCCAGCAGCACGGGACTCCCAAACAATGAGCAGTTCTTC . TRBJ2-1 TRBV11-1 .
CASSLDSQHGYTF TGTGCCAGCAGCCTAGATTCTCAACATGGCTACACCTTC few TRBJ1-2 TRBV28 .
CASQTDLAARSTDTQYF TGTGCCAGCCAAACCGACCTAGCGGCGCGAAGCACAGATACGCAGTATTTT many TRBJ2-3 TRBV2 TRBD2
CSGHNSGENIQYF TGCAGCGGCCACAATAGCGGAGAAAACATTCAGTACTTC . TRBJ2-4 TRBV20-1 .
CASNLEGPYEQYF TGTGCCAGCAATCTAGAGGGCCCCTACGAGCAGTACTTC many TRBJ2-7 TRBV2 .
CASSSHGGEGGEQFF TGTGCCAGCAGTTCCCATGGGGGGGAAGGAGGTGAGCAGTTCTTC . TRBJ2-1 TRBV6-5 TRBD2
CASSSRALATNEKLFF TGTGCCAGCAGTTCGCGGGCCCTTGCAACTAATGAAAAACTGTTTTTT many TRBJ1-4 TRBV27 .
CATSSPTGYNQPQHF TGTGCCACCAGCAGCCCAACAGGATACAATCAGCCCCAGCATTTT . TRBJ1-5 TRBV15 .
CAWTGPAVNEQFF TGTGCCTGGACGGGCCCAGCGGTCAATGAGCAGTTCTTC . TRBJ2-1 TRBV30 .
CASSLSRTGGPGELFF TGTGCCAGCAGCTTATCCAGGACAGGGGGTCCCGGGGAGCTGTTTTTT many TRBJ2-2 TRBV11-2 TRBD1